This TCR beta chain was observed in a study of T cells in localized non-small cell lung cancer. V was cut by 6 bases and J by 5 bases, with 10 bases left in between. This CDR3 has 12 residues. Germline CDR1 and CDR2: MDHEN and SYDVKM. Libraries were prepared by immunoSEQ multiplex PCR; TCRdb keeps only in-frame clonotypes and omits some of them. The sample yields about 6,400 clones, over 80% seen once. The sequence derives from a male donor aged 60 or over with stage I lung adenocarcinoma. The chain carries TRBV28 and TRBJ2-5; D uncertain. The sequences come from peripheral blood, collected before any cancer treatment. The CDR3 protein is CASSLIGETQYF. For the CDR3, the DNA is TGTGCCAGCAGCTTGATAGGGGAGACCCAGTACTTC.